Each of the 28 T cell receptor beta chains below was sequenced from the same sample in a study of CD8 T cells in ankylosing spondylitis. TCRdb re-analysed the 5' RACE reads in MiXCR, keeping a single row per CDR3 protein. The repertoire holds about 220,000 distinct CDR3 sequences, with about a quarter as singletons. Sequencing input: blood, either unsorted or a sorted T cell fraction (not recorded which). These receptors all stem from a male donor with ankylosing spondylitis or in good health (not recorded which).

The V gene is TRBV29-1, the J gene TRBJ2-3; 10 bases agree with TRBD1. CDR3 size: 13 residues. J was trimmed by 3 bases and V by 4 bases; bases with no gene match: 1. Germline V gene sequence: CDR1 SQVTM, CDR2 ANQGSEA. CDR3: CSVGTGGTDTQYF. CDR3 nucleotide sequence: TGCAGCGTTGGGACAGGGGGAACAGATACGCAGTATTTT.

V gene TRBV20-1 combines with J gene TRBJ1-1, with 8 bases matching TRBD1. Looked up from germline, CDR1 is DFQATT and CDR2 is SNEGSKA (reference sequence). V lost 2 bases to trimming and J lost 0 bases; unmatched junction nucleotides: 2. The CDR3 has 14 amino acids. Here the CDR3 DNA reads TGCAGTGCTAGAAAGGGACAGGTGAACACTGAAGCTTTCTTT. It translates to CSARKGQVNTEAFF.

This clonotype came up many times. The chain uses TRBV9 and TRBJ2-7, with TRBD2 matching over 11 bases. CDR1 and CDR2 from the germline V gene are SGDLS and YYNGEE. V was pared by 4 bases and J by 5 bases, with 8 bases of the junction left unmatched. The CDR3 totals 15 residues. The CDR3 DNA reads as TGTGCCAGCAGCCAAAGGACTAGCGGGTTTAACGAGCAGTACTTC. Translating it yields CASSQRTSGFNEQYF.

This clonotype was counted at least ten times. This chain uses TRBV12-3 or TRBV12-4 with TRBJ1-5, with D perhaps matching TRBD1 (5 bases). Trimming removed 6 bases from V and 11 bases from J, with 17 bases in between. This CDR3 has 13 residues. The CDR3 sequence is CASRATSRGAQHF. CDR3 DNA sequence: TGTGCCAGCAGGGCGACATCCCGGGGGGCCCAGCATTTT.

The rearrangement uses TRBV12-3 or TRBV12-4 and TRBJ1-2; D may be TRBD1 (6 bases). There are 15 residues in the CDR3. The ends were cut back, 5 bases at V and 4 bases at J, with 17 bases in the middle. The CDR3 DNA follows: TGTGCCAGCAGTCCGAACGGACAGTTCTTCTATGGCTACACCTTC. It encodes CASSPNGQFFYGYTF.

This clonotype came up many times. The chain couples TRBV7-2 to TRBJ2-2, with 7 bases lining up with TRBD1. The J segment lost 8 bases and the V segment lost 7 bases, leaving 13 bases of the junction unmatched. Germline lookup yields CDR1 SGHTA and CDR2 FQGNSA. This CDR3 contains 15 residues. CDR3 residues: CASTPPGQRGGELFF. For the CDR3, the DNA is TGTGCCAGCACCCCGCCGGGACAGAGAGGAGGGGAGCTGTTTTTT.

The sample holds many counts of this clonotype. V is TRBV20-1 and J is TRBJ2-7; TRBD1 matches at 7 bases. V was clipped by 6 bases and J by 2 bases; unmatched bases: 10. Per germline, CDR1 DFQATT and CDR2 SNEGSKA (reference sequence). The CDR3 is 14 amino acids. The CDR3 DNA sequence: TGCAGTGCCCCCCGGACAGGTACCCCCTACGAGCAGTACTTC. This gives the protein CSAPRTGTPYEQYF.

This rearrangement joins TRBV2 to TRBJ1-6; D not certain. V was trimmed by 6 bases and J by 7 bases, leaving 13 bases between them. Germline CDR1 is SNHLY and CDR2 is FYNNEI. This CDR3 is built from 14 residues. This CDR3 is CASRPIPQNSPLHF. The CDR3, as DNA: TGTGCCAGCAGACCGATCCCACAGAATTCACCCCTCCACTTT.

This clonotype was found a few times. V usage is TRBV20-1 and J usage is TRBJ2-3, with unresolved D. V lost 5 bases and J 0 bases, leaving 30 bases between the germline ends. Germline-derived CDR1 and CDR2 are DFQATT and SNEGSKA (reference sequence). The CDR3 sequence is 20 residues long. This CDR3 is CSAGNEIFAVNVSSTDTQYF. Written as DNA, the CDR3 is TGCAGTGCTGGAAACGAGATCTTTGCGGTCAATGTCTCTAGCACAGATACGCAGTATTTT.

This clonotype was picked up a small number of times. The CDR3 sequence: CSASDRVGYGYTF. In DNA, the CDR3 is TGCAGTGCTAGTGATAGGGTCGGGTATGGCTACACCTTC. The gene calls are TRBV20-1 and TRBJ1-2; D gene ambiguous. The V and J ends lost 3 bases and 5 bases respectively, with 13 bases between them. The CDR3 is 13 amino acids. Germline V CDR1 and CDR2: DFQATT, SNEGSKA (reference sequence).

With regard to this clonotype: A single base separates this from a much larger clone, so it may be a read error. V is TRBV12-3 or TRBV12-4 and J is TRBJ1-6; TRBD1 might be the D (6 bases). This CDR3 has 14 amino acids. The CDR3 sequence: CASSLRGLSSPLPF. The CDR3, as DNA: TGTGCCAGCAGTTTGAGGGGGTTAAGTTCACCCCTCCCCTTT.

V gene TRBV4-2 combines with J gene TRBJ1-6; perhaps TRBD1 as D (6 bases). The V end lost 0 bases, the J end lost 10 bases, and 13 bases lay between the germline ends. This CDR3 has 15 residues. The germline gives CDR1 LGHNA, CDR2 YNFKEQ. Here the CDR3 reads CASSQEGAKGSPLHF. DNA for the CDR3: TGTGCCAGCAGCCAAGAGGGGGCGAAAGGGTCACCCCTCCACTTT.

There are many counts of this clonotype. The rearrangement uses TRBV4-1 and TRBJ1-2, with no clear D. Per germline, CDR1 MGHRA and CDR2 YSYEKL. This CDR3 has 14 residues. V shed 1 base and J shed 4 bases, with 10 bases lying between them. CDR3 sequence reads: CASSQVEGSYGYTF. The CDR3 DNA sequence: TGCGCCAGCAGCCAAGTAGAGGGCTCCTATGGCTACACCTTC.

This clonotype was observed many times. J is TRBJ2-3 and V is TRBV11-2; no reliable D call. Germline V gene lookup returns CDR1 SGHAT and CDR2 FQNNGV. CDR3 length: 13 residues. The germline V and J ends were trimmed by 0 bases and 8 bases, with 9 bases remaining between them. As DNA, the CDR3 is TGTGCCAGCAGCTTAGATCAAAAGGGTACGCAGTATTTT. This encodes CASSLDQKGTQYF.

This clonotype was seen only a few times. The chain carries TRBV20-1 and TRBJ2-1, with 8 bases identical to TRBD1. The V gene's germline CDR1 is DFQATT and CDR2 SNEGSKA (reference sequence). V trimming: 5 bases; J trimming: 2 bases; junction bases outside the gene matches: 8. The CDR3 runs to 15 residues. The CDR3 region has the DNA TGCAGTGCTTACCGACAGGGGAGGACCTACAATGAGCAGTTCTTC. Translation gives CSAYRQGRTYNEQFF.

This clonotype was found many times. This chain uses TRBV12-3 or TRBV12-4 with TRBJ1-2; D is uncertain. The CDR3 runs 13 residues. V was trimmed by 3 bases and J by 4 bases, leaving 9 bases between them. CDR3 sequence: CASSLGSGYGYTF. CDR3 nucleotide sequence: TGTGCCAGCAGTTTGGGCAGCGGCTATGGCTACACCTTC.

This clonotype was detected many times. The chain has TRBV29-1 and TRBJ2-1; TRBD2 matches 10 bases. J was trimmed by 5 bases and V by 6 bases; bases with no gene match: 19. The CDR3 loop spans 18 amino acids. Germline loops: CDR1 SQVTM, CDR2 ANQGSEA. DNA for the CDR3: TGCAGCGTGGGGGGTGTCGGAGCGGGAGGGCCTCGAGACAATGAGCAGTTCTTC. As protein: CSVGGVGAGGPRDNEQFF.

This chain links TRBV3-1 with TRBJ2-2; TRBD2 matches 8 bases. This CDR3 spans 15 amino acids. V trimming: 0 bases; J trimming: 8 bases; junction bases outside the gene matches: 5. Germline lookup yields CDR1 LGHDT and CDR2 YNNKEL (reference sequence). The CDR3 protein is CASSQDGQREGELFF. As DNA, the CDR3 is TGTGCCAGCAGCCAAGATGGCCAGCGGGAGGGGGAGCTGTTTTTT.

V and J are TRBV5-7 and TRBJ2-7; D may be TRBD1 (6 bases). TRBV5-7 is an ORF, and what it does is uncertain. V lost 0 bases and J 4 bases, leaving 14 bases between the germline ends. The CDR3 spans 15 residues. The DNA of the CDR3 is TGTGCCAGCAGCTTGGAGGACAGTCGAGTTTACGAGCAGTACTTC. Translating gives CASSLEDSRVYEQYF.

This clonotype was seen ten or more times. The rearrangement joins TRBV6-1 to TRBJ2-3; no reliable D call. Per germline, CDR1 MNHNS and CDR2 SASEGT. V was trimmed by 8 bases and J by 3 bases, leaving 18 bases between them. CDR3 length: 15 residues. CDR3 DNA: TGTGCCAGCCGACGTTCATGGGGTAAAACAGATACGCAGTATTTT. Protein: CASRRSWGKTDTQYF.

This clonotype was counted only a few times. The chain employs TRBV12-3 or TRBV12-4 and TRBJ2-1; TRBD2 is a possible D gene (6 bases). This CDR3 region has 12 residues. V lost 6 bases and J 7 bases, leaving 10 bases between the germline ends. CDR3 amino acids: CASRGGSNEQFF. CDR3 DNA sequence: TGTGCCAGCAGGGGAGGTTCAAATGAGCAGTTCTTC.

This chain connects TRBV20-1 to TRBJ2-7, with TRBD2 identical over 11 bases. V was clipped by 0 bases and J by 4 bases; unmatched bases: 2. Germline V gene sequence: CDR1 DFQATT, CDR2 SNEGSKA (reference sequence). This CDR3 is built from 14 residues. CDR3 nucleotide sequence: TGCAGTGCTAGAGACATAGCGGGAGGGTACGAGCAGTACTTC. Its protein product is CSARDIAGGYEQYF.

This clonotype was recorded a few times. For the CDR3, the DNA is TGCAGTGCTGGCCGGGACACCGTCAGGGAGCAGTACTTC. Its translation: CSAGRDTVREQYF. V usage is TRBV20-1 and J usage is TRBJ2-7; D possibly corresponds to TRBD1 (6 bases). Germline CDR1 and CDR2: DFQATT and SNEGSKA (reference sequence). This CDR3 comprises 13 residues. V lost 5 bases to trimming and J lost 7 bases, with 18 bases between them.

This clonotype came up many times. The chain joins TRBV12-3 or TRBV12-4 to TRBJ2-6; no reliable D call. The V end lost 5 bases, the J end lost 0 bases, and 11 bases lay between the germline ends. CDR3 length equals 16 residues. The CDR3 nucleotides are TGTGCCAGCAGTCCTGACGGTCCCTCTGGGGCCAACGTCCTGACTTTC. Residues: CASSPDGPSGANVLTF.

The sample holds a few counts of this clonotype. The gene calls are TRBV4-3 and TRBJ1-6; 7 bases are shared with TRBD1. CDR1 LGHNA and CDR2 YSLEER come from the germline V gene. Germline trimming cut 3 bases from V and 7 bases from J; bases unmatched to any gene: 6. The CDR3 runs to 15 residues. The CDR3 is CASSQDRTGNSPLHF. The CDR3 DNA is TGCGCCAGCAGCCAGGACAGGACTGGGAATTCACCCCTCCACTTT.

This clonotype was seen ten or more times. V gene TRBV11-2 combines with J gene TRBJ2-5; tentative D call: TRBD2 (6 bases). Germline assignment: CDR1 SGHAT and CDR2 FQNNGV. The CDR3 spans 13 residues. Trimming took off 3 bases at V and 2 bases at J, with 7 bases between the two ends. CDR3 protein: CASSFGGQETQYF. CDR3 sequence (DNA): TGTGCCAGCAGCTTCGGAGGGCAAGAGACCCAGTACTTC.

This clonotype came up a few times. The chain has TRBV3-1 and TRBJ1-2; D uncertain. Germline assignment: CDR1 LGHDT and CDR2 YNNKEL (reference sequence). The ends were cut back, 3 bases at V and 8 bases at J, with 16 bases in the middle. The CDR3 loop spans 14 amino acids. The CDR3 protein is CASSHTDLIRGYTF. As DNA, the CDR3 is TGTGCCAGCAGCCATACGGACCTTATTCGGGGCTACACCTTC.

The V call is TRBV7-2, the J call TRBJ2-3; 12 positions agree with TRBD2. CDR1 SGHTA and CDR2 FQGNSA come from the germline V gene. This CDR3 comprises 17 residues. The J segment lost 2 bases and the V segment lost 5 bases, leaving 8 bases of the junction unmatched. The chain's CDR3 is CASSLETSGSPTDTQYF. The CDR3 coding sequence is TGTGCCAGCAGCCTGGAGACTAGCGGGAGTCCCACAGATACGCAGTATTTT.